The source of this TCR beta chain is a study of shared clonotypes between healthy human individuals (dated by TCRdb to 2020 to 2021). Describing the broader study: The cohort included three men and a couple of women between 18 and 49 years of age. To estimate repertoire size and how much clonotypes are shared between individuals, the study performed deep sequencing of blood TCR repertoires from a few healthy adults. For each donor, CD4 naive and CD4 memory were each run on three plates, CD8 naive on two plates, and CD8 memory on one plate. Libraries were prepared and TCR repertoires were sequenced by different laboratories using diverse techniques, in order to increase sequencing depth and limit assay-specific biases. Each donor's leukapheresis produced roughly between roughly 0.85 and 10 billion PBMCs.

Broad study findings and their caveats: Larger estimated clonotype richness was generally found for naive subsets than for memory subsets. Approximately 5% of naive CD4, approximately 3.7% of naive CD8, approximately 2.2% of memory CD4, and 0.4% of memory CD8 clonotypes were shared across a few donors. Sampling was restricted to blood, and TCR repertoires in tissue are likely to differ from TCR repertoires in blood. Even with the large sequencing depth, rarefaction of the sorted-subset datasets indicated that sequencing was incomplete. Pairwise subsampling led to the expectation that sequencing depth would affect the degree of clonotype sharing among donors. Compared with non-shared clonotypes, the clonotypes found in all four sorted-subset donors had higher generation probabilities. The genetic and exposure-history diversity represented was limited by the small number of donors.

This clone was counted between two and nine times. No cognate antigen has been identified for it. Nothing much larger sits one base from this clone, and base qualities are not available. Healthy HIV-negative adults with no recently reported acute infections or vaccinations were included as donors. All donors were Caucasian adults living in Nashville, Tennessee, USA. The CD8 memory samples were a combination of magnetically selected CD45RO+ cells and CCR7-negative CD45RA+ effector memory (TemRA) cells. Blood was collected by leukapheresis, and PBMCs were isolated by Ficoll-Histopaque density gradient centrifugation and then cryopreserved in liquid nitrogen vapor phase. Analytical flow cytometry was used to check the purity and quantity of every magnetically sorted T cell population. From each sorted fraction, genomic DNA was isolated and quantified by UV absorbance on a Nanodrop 2000c. Using the deep immunoSEQ assay, multiplex PCR amplified TCR CDR3 regions from genomic DNA. Extracted genomic DNA from each cell subset was spread evenly across all wells of several immunoSEQ 96-well plates, with each plate serving as a replicate. For sorted subsets, each replicate PCR was loaded with roughly 190 ng genomic DNA, equivalent to 30,000 to 35,000 T cell genomes. Purified libraries were quantified with a Qubit 3.0 fluorometer, sized on a Bioanalyzer 2100, and re-quantified with the KAPA Library Quantification kit. Every immunoSEQ 96-well plate was sequenced on a separate single-read 150-cycle Illumina NextSeq 550 flow cell. The paper's processing steps were these. The immunoSEQ output contained only junctional sequences without quality scores, so filtering could not match that applied to full-length reads. Sequences were annotated with PyIR, a Python wrapper for IgBLAST v1.9, using IMGT germline references to assign V/J genes and CDR3. Reads with weak V/J assignments (E-value above 1e-6), missing CDR3, stop codons, out-of-frame junctions, or ambiguous translated residues were removed. A V3J clonotype was defined by an identical inferred V gene, J gene, and CDR3 amino acid sequence. Percentage overlap between repertoires was calculated by dividing the number of shared unique clonotypes by the size of the smaller repertoire. RTK rarefaction, the Chao1 estimator, and Recon v2.1 estimates of unobserved clonotypes were used to assess repertoire richness. OLGA was used to compute generation probabilities for all TCRbeta clonotypes that the gDNA method yielded from a handful of donors. Imported from immuneACCESS, the table was reduced by TCRdb to in-frame sequences with V and J called. These copies leave out some clones; in studies compared against another copy, an unresolved V gene accounts for under half, and the cause of the remainder is not known. V and J calls and clone size come straight from that table; D and trimming were deduced from the DNA. The sample includes about 120,000 clones, with approximately 70% observed a single time. Clones ranked in the top ten supply roughly a quarter of the sample.

The CDR3 holds 15 amino acids from the cysteine to the phenylalanine. Only the CDR3 DNA stays, 45 bases, in frame from base 1. CDR1 LGHNA and CDR2 YNFKEQ are derived from the germline V gene. V gives up 0 bases and J gives up 1 base, and the segment between their germline ends measures 10 bases. The sequence joins TRBV4-2 to TRBJ2-7; the D gene assignment is ambiguous. The clonotype originates from a woman aged 30 to 39 in good health. The sample comprised memory CD8+ T cells sorted from blood. Interpreted using the paper, the cell subset or site label stands for: CD45RO+ cells pooled with CCR7-negative TemRA cells. The encoded CDR3 is CASSQEPTASYEQYF. The sequenced DNA is TGTGCCAGCAGCCAAGAGCCCACAGCGTCCTACGAGCAGTACTTC.